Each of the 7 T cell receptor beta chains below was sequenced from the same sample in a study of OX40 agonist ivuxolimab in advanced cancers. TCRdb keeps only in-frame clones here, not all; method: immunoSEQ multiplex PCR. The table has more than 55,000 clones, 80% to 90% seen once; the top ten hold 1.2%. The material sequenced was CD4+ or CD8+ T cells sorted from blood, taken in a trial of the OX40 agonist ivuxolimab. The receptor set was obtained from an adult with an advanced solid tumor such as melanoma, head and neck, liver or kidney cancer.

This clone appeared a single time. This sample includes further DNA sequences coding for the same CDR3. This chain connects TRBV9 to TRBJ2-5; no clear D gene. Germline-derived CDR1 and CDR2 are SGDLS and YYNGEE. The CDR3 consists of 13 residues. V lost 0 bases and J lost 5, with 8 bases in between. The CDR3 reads CASSVGVQETQYF. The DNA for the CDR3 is TGTGCCAGCAGCGTAGGGGTTCAGGAGACCCAGTACTTC.

The DNA for the CDR3 is TGTGCCAGCAGTACATCACGGGGGGCCTATGGCTACACCTTC. Its protein product is CASSTSRGAYGYTF. This chain connects TRBV27 to TRBJ1-2; a weak D match, TRBD1 (6 bases). With 5 bases removed from V and 4 bases from J, the gap between germline ends came to 14 bases. This CDR3 region has 14 residues. Germline CDR1 reads MNHEY; CDR2 reads SMNVEV (reference sequence).

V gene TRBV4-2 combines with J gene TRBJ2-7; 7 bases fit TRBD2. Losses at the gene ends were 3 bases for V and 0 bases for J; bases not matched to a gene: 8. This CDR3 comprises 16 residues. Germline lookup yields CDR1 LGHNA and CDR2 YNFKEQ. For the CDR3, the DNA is TGTGCCAGCAGCCATGGTAGCGGGTCCTTCTCCTACGAGCAGTACTTC. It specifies CASSHGSGSFSYEQYF.

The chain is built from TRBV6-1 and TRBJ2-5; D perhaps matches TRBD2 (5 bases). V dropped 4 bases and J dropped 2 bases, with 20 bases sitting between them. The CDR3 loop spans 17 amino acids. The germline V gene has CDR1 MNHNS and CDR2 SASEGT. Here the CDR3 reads CASSGSLVQNRQETQYF. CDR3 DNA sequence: TGTGCCAGCAGTGGGTCACTAGTACAAAACAGACAAGAGACCCAGTACTTC.

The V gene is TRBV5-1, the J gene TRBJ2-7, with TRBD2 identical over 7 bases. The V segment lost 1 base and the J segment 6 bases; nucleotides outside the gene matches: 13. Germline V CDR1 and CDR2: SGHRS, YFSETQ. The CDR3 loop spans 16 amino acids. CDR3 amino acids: CASSLLAGDPRGEQYF. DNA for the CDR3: TGCGCCAGCAGCTTGTTAGCGGGCGACCCCCGGGGCGAGCAGTACTTC.

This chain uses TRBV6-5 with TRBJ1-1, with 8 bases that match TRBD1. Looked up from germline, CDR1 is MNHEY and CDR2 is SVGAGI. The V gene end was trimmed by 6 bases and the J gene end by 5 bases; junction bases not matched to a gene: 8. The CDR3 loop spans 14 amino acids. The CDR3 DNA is TGTGCCAGCAGCCGCAGGGGGCAGGGGACTGAAGCTTTCTTT. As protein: CASSRRGQGTEAFF.

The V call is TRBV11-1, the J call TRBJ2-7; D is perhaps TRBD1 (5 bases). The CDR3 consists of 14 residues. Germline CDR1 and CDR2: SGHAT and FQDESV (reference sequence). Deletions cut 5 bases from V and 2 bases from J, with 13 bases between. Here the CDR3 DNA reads TGTGCCAGCAGCCCTCGGACAAGTACCTACGAGCAGTACTTC. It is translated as CASSPRTSTYEQYF. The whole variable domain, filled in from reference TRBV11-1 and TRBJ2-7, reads EAEVAQSPRYKITEKSQAVAFWCDPISGHATLYWYRQILGQGPELLVQFQDESVVDDSQLPKDRFSAERLKGVDSTLKIQPAELGDSAMYLCASSPRTSTYEQYFGPGTRLTVT.